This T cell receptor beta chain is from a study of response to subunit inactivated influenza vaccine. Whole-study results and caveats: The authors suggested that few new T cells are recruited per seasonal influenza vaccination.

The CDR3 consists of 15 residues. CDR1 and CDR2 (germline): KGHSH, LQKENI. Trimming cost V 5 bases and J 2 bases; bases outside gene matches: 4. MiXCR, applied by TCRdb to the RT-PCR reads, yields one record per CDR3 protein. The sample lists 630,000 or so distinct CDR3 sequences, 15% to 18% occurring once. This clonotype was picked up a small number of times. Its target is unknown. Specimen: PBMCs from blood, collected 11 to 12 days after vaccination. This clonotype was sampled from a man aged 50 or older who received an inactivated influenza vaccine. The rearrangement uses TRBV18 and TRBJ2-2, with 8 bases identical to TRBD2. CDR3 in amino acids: CASSYSGINTGELFF. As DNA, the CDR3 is TGTGCCAGCTCATATAGCGGGATTAACACCGGGGAGCTGTTTTTT.